These T cell receptor beta chains were read from a single sample in a study of OX40 agonist ivuxolimab in advanced cancers. Profiled with immunoSEQ multiplex PCR; TCRdb holds only in-frame clones, not every one. This table has about 77,000 clones, roughly 91% appearing once. The sample here was CD4+ or CD8+ T cells sorted from blood, taken in a trial of the OX40 agonist ivuxolimab. These receptors all come from an adult with an advanced solid tumor such as melanoma, head and neck, liver or kidney cancer. Both conserved end residues are part of each CDR3.

TRBJ1-1 TRBV2 CASSPRTGNLEAFF
TRBJ1-2 TRBV30 CAWSGGVGGASYGYTF
TRBJ1-3 TRBV29-1 CSVEGQGGISSGNTIYF
TRBJ2-3 TRBV25-1 CASSSRQGTDTQYF
TRBJ2-7 TRBV29-1 CSVDGQYEQYF
TRBJ2-1 TRBV7-2 CASWAAGNEQFF
TRBJ1-6 TRBV27 CASSLGGGGSPLHF
TRBJ1-2 TRBV7-2 CASSLRQGGDYGYTF
TRBJ2-3 TRBV6-6 CASRRGTDTQYF
TRBJ1-1 TRBV27 CASSWLGANTEAFF
TRBJ2-5 TRBV7-9 CASTTGRLAGSYQETQYF
TRBJ2-5 TRBV6-5 CASTGTSGTETQYF
TRBJ1-3 TRBV11-2 CASSPQTGWGNTIYF
TRBJ2-7 TRBV6-1 CASMEIYEQYF
TRBJ1-5 TRBV28 CASSLQGNSNQPQHF
TRBJ1-1 TRBV9 CASSVGPGLSTEAFF
TRBJ2-5 TRBV6-1 CASSETLDRSKRPQYF
TRBJ1-2 TRBV28 CASSRGWSNYGYTF
TRBJ2-3 TRBV10-3 CAAGGLGTDTQYF
TRBJ2-5 TRBV28 CASSLLRYQETQYF
TRBJ2-3 TRBV28 CASSLGVQGRSSADTQYF
TRBJ2-7 TRBV7-2 CASSLVGSGDEQYF
TRBJ2-4 TRBV6-5 CASSSTGEGIQYF
TRBJ1-5 TRBV19 CASSQDRGENQPQHF
TRBJ2-3 TRBV11-2 CASSRIQDYFVGDTQYF
TRBJ1-5 TRBV28 CASSLLGDQPQHF
TRBJ2-5 TRBV28 CASSSVGGAPETQYF
TRBJ1-5 TRBV4-1 CASSQEGGILNQPQHF
TRBJ1-1 TRBV7-2 CASSFGRGPTFF
TRBJ2-5 TRBV2 CATERDGLMETQYF
TRBJ1-1 TRBV5-6 CASSLSATGEILAFF
TRBJ2-3 TRBV5-5 CASSFTVADTQYF
TRBJ1-1 TRBV28 CASSSYGEAFF
TRBJ2-2 TRBV10-2 CASRGLVSNTGELFF
TRBJ2-7 TRBV18 CASSPPGRGRYEQYF